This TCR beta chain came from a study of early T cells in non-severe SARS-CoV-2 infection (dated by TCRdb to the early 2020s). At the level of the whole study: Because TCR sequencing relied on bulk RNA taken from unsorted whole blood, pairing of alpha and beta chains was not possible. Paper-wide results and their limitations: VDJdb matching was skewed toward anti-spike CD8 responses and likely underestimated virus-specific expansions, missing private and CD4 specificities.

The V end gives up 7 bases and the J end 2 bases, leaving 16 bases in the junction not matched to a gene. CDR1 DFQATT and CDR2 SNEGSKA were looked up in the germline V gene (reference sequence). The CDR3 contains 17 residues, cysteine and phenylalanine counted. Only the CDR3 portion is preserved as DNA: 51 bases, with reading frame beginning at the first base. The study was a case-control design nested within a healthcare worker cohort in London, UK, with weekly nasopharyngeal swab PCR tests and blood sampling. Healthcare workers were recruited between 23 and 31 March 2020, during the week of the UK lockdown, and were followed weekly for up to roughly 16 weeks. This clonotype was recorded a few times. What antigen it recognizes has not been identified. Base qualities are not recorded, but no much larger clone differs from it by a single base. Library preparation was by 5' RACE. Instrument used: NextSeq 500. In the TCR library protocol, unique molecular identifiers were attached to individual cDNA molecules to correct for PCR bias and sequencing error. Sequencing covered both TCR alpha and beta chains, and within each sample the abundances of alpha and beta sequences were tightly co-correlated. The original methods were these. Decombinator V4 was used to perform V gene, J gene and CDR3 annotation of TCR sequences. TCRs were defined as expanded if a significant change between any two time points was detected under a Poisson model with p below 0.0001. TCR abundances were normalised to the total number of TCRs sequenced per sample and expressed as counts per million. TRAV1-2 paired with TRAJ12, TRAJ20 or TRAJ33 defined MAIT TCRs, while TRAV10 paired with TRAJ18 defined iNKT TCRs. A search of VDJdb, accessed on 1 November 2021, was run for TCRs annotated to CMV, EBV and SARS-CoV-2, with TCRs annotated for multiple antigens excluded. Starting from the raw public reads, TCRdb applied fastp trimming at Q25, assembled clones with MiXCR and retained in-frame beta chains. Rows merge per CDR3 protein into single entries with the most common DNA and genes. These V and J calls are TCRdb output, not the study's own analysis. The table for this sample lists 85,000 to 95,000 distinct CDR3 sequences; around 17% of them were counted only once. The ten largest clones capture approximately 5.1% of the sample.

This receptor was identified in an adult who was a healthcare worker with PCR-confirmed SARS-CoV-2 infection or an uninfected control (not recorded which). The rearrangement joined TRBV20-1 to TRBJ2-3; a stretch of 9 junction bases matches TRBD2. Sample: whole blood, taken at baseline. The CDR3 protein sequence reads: CSVYYPGGTSITDTQYF. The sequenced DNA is TGCAGTGTCTACTATCCCGGAGGGACTAGCATCACAGATACGCAGTATTTT.